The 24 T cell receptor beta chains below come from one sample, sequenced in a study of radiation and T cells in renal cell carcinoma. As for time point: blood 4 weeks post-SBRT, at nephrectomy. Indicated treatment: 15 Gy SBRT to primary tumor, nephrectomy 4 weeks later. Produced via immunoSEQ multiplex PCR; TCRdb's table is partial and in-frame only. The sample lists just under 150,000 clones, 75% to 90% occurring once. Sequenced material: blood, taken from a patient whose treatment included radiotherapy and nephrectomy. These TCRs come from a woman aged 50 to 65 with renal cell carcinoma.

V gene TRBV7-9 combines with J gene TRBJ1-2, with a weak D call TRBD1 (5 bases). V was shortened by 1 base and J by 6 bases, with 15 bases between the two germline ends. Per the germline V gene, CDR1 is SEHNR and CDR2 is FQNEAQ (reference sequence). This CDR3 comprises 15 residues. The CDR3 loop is CASSLDWGVGDGYTF. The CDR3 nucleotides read TGTGCCAGCAGCTTAGACTGGGGGGTTGGAGATGGCTACACCTTC.

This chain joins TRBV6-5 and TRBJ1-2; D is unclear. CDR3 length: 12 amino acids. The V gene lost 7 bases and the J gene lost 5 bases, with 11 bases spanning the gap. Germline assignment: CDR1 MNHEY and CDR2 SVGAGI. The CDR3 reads CASTGPIYGYTF. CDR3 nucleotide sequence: TGTGCCAGCACCGGCCCAATATATGGCTACACCTTC.

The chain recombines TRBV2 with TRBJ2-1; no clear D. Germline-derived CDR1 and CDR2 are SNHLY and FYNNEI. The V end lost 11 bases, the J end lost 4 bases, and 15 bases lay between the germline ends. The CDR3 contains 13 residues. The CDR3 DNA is TGTGCCCGGAACAAGGACGTTTACAATGAGCAGTTCTTC. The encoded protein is CARNKDVYNEQFF.

The CDR3 region has the DNA TGTGCCAGTAGTCCGAGGGACACCCAATTACAGGAAAAACTGTTTTTT. Translated: CASSPRDTQLQEKLFF. The chain recombines TRBV19 with TRBJ1-4; D may be TRBD1 (6 bases). From germline, CDR1 is LNHDA and CDR2 SQIVND (reference sequence). This CDR3 is built from 16 residues. The germline V and J ends were trimmed by 5 bases and 8 bases, with 21 bases remaining between them.

The CDR3 sequence: CASSIDRGDTEAFF. Here the CDR3 DNA reads TGTGCCAGTAGTATAGATCGGGGGGACACTGAAGCTTTCTTT. This chain uses TRBV19 with TRBJ1-1, with D perhaps TRBD1 (5 bases). The CDR3 length is 14 residues. V was trimmed by 0 bases and J by 3 bases, leaving 8 bases between them. Germline V gives CDR1 LNHDA, CDR2 SQIVND (reference sequence).

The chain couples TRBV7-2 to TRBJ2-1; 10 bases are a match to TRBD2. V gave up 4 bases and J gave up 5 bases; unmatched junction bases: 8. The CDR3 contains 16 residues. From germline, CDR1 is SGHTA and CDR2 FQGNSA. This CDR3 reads CASSSQEAGGHNEQFF. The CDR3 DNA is TGTGCCAGCAGCTCCCAAGAAGCGGGGGGGCACAATGAGCAGTTCTTC.

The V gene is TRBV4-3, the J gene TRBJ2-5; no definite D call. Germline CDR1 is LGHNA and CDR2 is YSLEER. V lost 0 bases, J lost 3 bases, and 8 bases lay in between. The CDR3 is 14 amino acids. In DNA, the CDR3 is TGCGCCAGCAGCCAAGATCGGTCAGAAGAGACCCAGTACTTC. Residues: CASSQDRSEETQYF.

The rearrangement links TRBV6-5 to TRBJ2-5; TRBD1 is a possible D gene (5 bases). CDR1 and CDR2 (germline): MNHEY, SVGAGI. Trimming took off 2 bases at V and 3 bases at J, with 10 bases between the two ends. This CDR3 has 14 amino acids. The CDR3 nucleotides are TGTGCCAGCAGTTACGGCCGCAGGGAAGAGACCCAGTACTTC. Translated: CASSYGRREETQYF.

CDR3 in amino acids: CASSSDRGSTKNIQYF. For the CDR3, the DNA is TGTGCCAGCAGCTCCGACAGGGGATCTACCAAAAACATTCAGTACTTC. J is TRBJ2-4 and V is TRBV5-5; 8 nucleotides align to TRBD1. The CDR3 has 16 residues. Germline V CDR1 and CDR2: SGHKS, YYEKEE (reference sequence). The junction had 7 bases not matched to a gene; V was cut back by 3 bases and J by 2 bases.

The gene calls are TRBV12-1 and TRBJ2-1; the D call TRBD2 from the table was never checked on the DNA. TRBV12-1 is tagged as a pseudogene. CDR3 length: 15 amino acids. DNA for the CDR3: TGTGCCAGCAGCTTTGTTCGAGCGGGAGGGCCTGGGCAGTTCTTC. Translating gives CASSFVRAGGPGQFF.

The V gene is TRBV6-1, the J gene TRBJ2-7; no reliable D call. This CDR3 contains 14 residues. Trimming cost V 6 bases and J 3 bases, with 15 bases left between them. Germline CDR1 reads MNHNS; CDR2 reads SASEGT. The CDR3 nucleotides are TGTGCCAGCAGCTGGGAAAAGGGATTCTACGAGCAGTACTTC. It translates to CASSWEKGFYEQYF.

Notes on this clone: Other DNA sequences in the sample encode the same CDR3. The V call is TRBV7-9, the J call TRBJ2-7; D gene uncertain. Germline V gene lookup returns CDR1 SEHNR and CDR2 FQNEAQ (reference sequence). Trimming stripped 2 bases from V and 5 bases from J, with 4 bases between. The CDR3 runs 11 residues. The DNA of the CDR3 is TGTGCCAGCAGCTTATTCGACGAGCAGTACTTC. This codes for CASSLFDEQYF.

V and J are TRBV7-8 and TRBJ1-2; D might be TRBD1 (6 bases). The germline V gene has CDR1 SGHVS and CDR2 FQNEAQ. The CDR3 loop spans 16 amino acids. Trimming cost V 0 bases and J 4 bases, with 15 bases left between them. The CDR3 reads CASSLAIRRGGYGYTF. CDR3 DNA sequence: TGTGCCAGCAGCTTAGCGATTCGCAGGGGAGGCTATGGCTACACCTTC.

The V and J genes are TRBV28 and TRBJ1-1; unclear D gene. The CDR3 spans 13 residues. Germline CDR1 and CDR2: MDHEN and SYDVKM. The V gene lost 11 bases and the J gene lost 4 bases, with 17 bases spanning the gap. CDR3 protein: CAYARVGVTEAFF. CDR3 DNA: TGTGCCTACGCGAGGGTGGGAGTCACTGAAGCTTTCTTT.

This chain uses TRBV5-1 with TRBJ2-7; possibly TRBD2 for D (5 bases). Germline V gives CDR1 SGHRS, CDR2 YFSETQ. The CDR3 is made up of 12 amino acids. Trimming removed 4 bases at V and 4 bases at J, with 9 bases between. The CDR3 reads CASSLGEYEQYF. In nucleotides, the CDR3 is TGCGCCAGCAGCCTCGGGGAGTACGAGCAGTACTTC.

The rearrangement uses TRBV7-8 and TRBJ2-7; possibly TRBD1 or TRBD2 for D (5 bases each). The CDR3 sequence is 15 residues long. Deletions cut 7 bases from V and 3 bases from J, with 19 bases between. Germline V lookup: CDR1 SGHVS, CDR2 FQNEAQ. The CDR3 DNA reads TGTGCCAGCACCCAGGGACGTTGGGCGGACTACGAGCAGTACTTC. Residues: CASTQGRWADYEQYF.

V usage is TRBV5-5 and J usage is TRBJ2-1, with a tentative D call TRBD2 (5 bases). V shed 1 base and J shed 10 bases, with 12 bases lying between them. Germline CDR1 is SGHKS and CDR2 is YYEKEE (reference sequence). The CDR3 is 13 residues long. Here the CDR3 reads CASSLLRVGEQFF. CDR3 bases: TGTGCCAGCAGCTTGTTGCGGGTTGGCGAGCAGTTCTTC.

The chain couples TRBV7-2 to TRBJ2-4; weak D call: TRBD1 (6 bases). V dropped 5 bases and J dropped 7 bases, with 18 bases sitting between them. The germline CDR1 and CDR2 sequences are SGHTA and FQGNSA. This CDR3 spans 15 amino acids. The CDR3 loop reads CASSPLERTVNIQYF. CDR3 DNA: TGTGCCAGCAGCCCCCTCGAACGGACAGTCAACATTCAGTACTTC.

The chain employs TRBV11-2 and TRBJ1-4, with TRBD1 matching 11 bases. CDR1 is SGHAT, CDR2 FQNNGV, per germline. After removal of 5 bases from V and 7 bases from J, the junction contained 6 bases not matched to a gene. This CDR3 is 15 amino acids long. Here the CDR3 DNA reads TGTGCCAGCAGCGAAACCGGGACAGGGGGTGAAAAACTGTTTTTT. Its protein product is CASSETGTGGEKLFF.

In nucleotides, the CDR3 is TGTGCCAGCAGCTTAAGTGGGACTAGTGACAATGAGCAGTTCTTC. The encoded protein is CASSLSGTSDNEQFF. V and J are TRBV7-9 and TRBJ2-1, with 8 bases fitting TRBD2. The germline gives CDR1 SEHNR, CDR2 FQNEAQ (reference sequence). The length of the CDR3 is 15 residues. With V trimmed by 2 bases and J by 5 bases, 5 bases remained unmatched.

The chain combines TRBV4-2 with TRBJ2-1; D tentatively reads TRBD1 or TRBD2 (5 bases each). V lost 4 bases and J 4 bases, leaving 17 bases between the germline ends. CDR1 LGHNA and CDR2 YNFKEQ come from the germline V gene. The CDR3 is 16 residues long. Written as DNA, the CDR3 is TGTGCCAGCAGCCGAACTGGGGACGGACCTTACAATGAGCAGTTCTTC. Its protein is CASSRTGDGPYNEQFF.

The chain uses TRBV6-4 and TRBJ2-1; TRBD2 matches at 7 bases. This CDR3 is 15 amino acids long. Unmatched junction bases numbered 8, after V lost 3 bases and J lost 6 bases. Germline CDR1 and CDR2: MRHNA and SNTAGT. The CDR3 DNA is TGTGCCAGCAGTGAGCACGGGGGGACTTCCAATGAGCAGTTCTTC. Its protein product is CASSEHGGTSNEQFF.

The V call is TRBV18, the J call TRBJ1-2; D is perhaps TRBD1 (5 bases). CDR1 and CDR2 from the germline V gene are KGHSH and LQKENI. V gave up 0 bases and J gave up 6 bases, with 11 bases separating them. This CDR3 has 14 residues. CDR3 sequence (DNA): TGTGCCAGCTCACCACCGTTGGCGGGGCATGGCTACACCTTC. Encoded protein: CASSPPLAGHGYTF.

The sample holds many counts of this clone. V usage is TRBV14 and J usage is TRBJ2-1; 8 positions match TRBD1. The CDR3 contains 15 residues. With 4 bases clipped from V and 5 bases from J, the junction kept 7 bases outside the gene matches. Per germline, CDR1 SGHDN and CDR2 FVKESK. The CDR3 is CASSRGQGLDNEQFF. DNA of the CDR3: TGTGCCAGCAGCCGAGGACAGGGCCTAGACAATGAGCAGTTCTTC.